This TCR beta chain was sequenced in a study of monozygotic twins with inflammatory bowel disease (dated by TCRdb to about 2019). For context, the study as a whole: A total of approximately 28 monozygotic twin pairs were included in the full study, comprising nine German pairs (four IBD-concordant, five IBD-discordant) and 19 IBD-discordant Danish pairs. Each individual had, on average, about 151 000 unique TCRalpha sequences and 181 000 unique TCRbeta sequences available for analysis. The search for disease-associated traits relied mainly on comparing, within discordant pairs, IBD patients with their genetically identical healthy co-twins.

The CDR3, from cysteine to phenylalanine, totals 13 residues. This entry has no DNA. The germline V gene specifies SQVTM as CDR1 and ANQGSEA as CDR2. Library preparation employed 5' RACE. Each TCR library was prepared from 3,500 to 4,500 ng of total RNA. For each sample, cDNA synthesis was carried out in eight separate reactions using SMARTScribe reverse transcriptase. During cDNA synthesis, template switching was used to introduce unique molecular identifiers that contained a 6-nucleotide sample barcode. TCRalpha and TCRbeta cDNA was amplified by two nested PCRs of about 15 and 9 cycles, with bead purification after each PCR. Before amplification, the cDNA was treated with uracil DNA-glycosylase and purified using the QIAquick PCR purification kit. The second PCR added Illumina TruSeq-compatible adapters along with sample-specific barcodes. Library quality and concentration were checked on TapeStation and Qubit, and libraries were pooled at 5 to 6.5 ng each. Pooled libraries were sequenced on an Illumina HiSeq2500 single-index Rapid Run with 2 x 100 bp reads and custom sequencing primers. The paper's processing steps were these. UMI-based consensus assembly with MiGEC version 1.2.6 was used to correct PCR and sequencing errors. V(D)J alignment, clonotype assembly and CDR3 extraction were performed with MiXCR version 2.1.1. Normalisation of gene usage, clonotype sharing and MAIT/NKT TCR abundance was achieved by analysing the top 1000, 10 000 and 20 000 clonotypes per sample. Diversity was computed as the inverse Simpson index with the vegan R package after downsampling to 27 000 UMIs. Paired Mann-Whitney U tests on discordant twin pairs were used, with Benjamini-Hochberg multiple-testing correction. One entry per CDR3 protein sequence results from the TCRdb reprocessing of the reads, with DNA left out. TCRdb, not the authors, supplied the V and J calls. This sample's clone table shows under 45,000 distinct CDR3 sequences. Clones ranked in the top ten supply 5.3% of the sample.

Broad study findings and their caveats: No difference in repertoire similarity was observed between concordant and discordant twins, possibly owing to limited statistical power. IBD patients had lower TCRbeta repertoire diversity, measured by the inverse Simpson index, than their healthy co-twins. Compared with healthy twins, IBD patients had fewer clonotypes in common with other individuals, a difference most pronounced in patients showing signs of disease activity. The results gave no support for a single strong signal or clonotype linked to IBD. Different T cell subtypes could not be distinguished in the analysis. Because patients were on differing immunosuppressive treatments, the repertoires may have picked up extra background noise and inter-individual variability.

From each donor, a roughly 2.5 ml peripheral blood sample was collected into PAXgene tubes and stored at -80 degrees C. Total RNA was isolated from whole blood with the PAXgene blood miRNA kit on an automated QIAcube, without T cell sorting. Peripheral blood from monozygotic twin pairs concordant or discordant for inflammatory bowel disease was subjected to deep TCRalpha and TCRbeta repertoire profiling with unique molecular barcoding. Smoking habits were recorded for all twin pairs, with individuals classified as current, former or never smokers. About this clonotype: Its antigen has not been determined.

The chain is made from TRBV29-1 and TRBJ1-1; TCRdb's assignment of TRBD1 cannot be checked, as there is no DNA. This receptor was taken from a human donor with ulcerative colitis or Crohn's disease, or a healthy co-twin of an affected twin (not recorded which). The sequenced sample consisted of blood. CDR3 protein: CSVDPGVQAQAFF. Extended through the reference TRBV29-1 and TRBJ1-1 proteins, this CDR3 yields the full variable domain: SAVISQKPSRDICQRGTSLTIQCQVDSQVTMMFWYRQQPGQSLTLIATANQGSEATYESGFVIDKFPISRPNLTFSTLTVSNMSPEDSSIYLCSVDPGVQAQAFFGQGTRLTVV.